One sample yielded the 26 T cell receptor beta chains listed below, sequenced in a study of shared clonotypes between healthy human individuals. Clones were read by immunoSEQ multiplex PCR, and TCRdb kept only the in-frame ones, dropping some. The repertoire holds some 490,000 clones, with about 78% as singletons. Sequencing used PBMCs. These receptor sequences come from a woman aged 35 to 49 in good health. Some clones in this sample may be carry-over from other donors' samples.

The J gene is TRBJ2-1, the V gene TRBV9; D possibly corresponds to TRBD2 (7 bases). Trimming stripped 2 bases from V and 9 bases from J, with 18 bases between. Per germline, CDR1 SGDLS and CDR2 YYNGEE. The CDR3 is made up of 15 amino acids. The CDR3 DNA follows: TGTGCCAGCAGCGTGGCAGCGGGGCCCAGGGGTGAGCAGTTCTTC. Its translation: CASSVAAGPRGEQFF.

This clone was found once. The CDR3: CASSQEPYTGELFF. CDR3 bases: TGCGCCAGCAGCCAAGAGCCTTACACCGGGGAGCTGTTTTTT. J is TRBJ2-2 and V is TRBV4-3; D is uncertain. V was cut by 0 bases and J by 3 bases, with 5 bases left in between. The CDR3 consists of 14 residues. Germline V CDR1 and CDR2: LGHNA, YSLEER.

CDR3 region: CASSMMGVYGYTF. The CDR3 DNA follows: TGTGCCAGTAGTATGATGGGAGTCTATGGCTACACCTTC. The chain recombines TRBV19 with TRBJ1-2, with D unclear. Germline V lookup: CDR1 LNHDA, CDR2 SQIVND (reference sequence). The V end was cut by 3 bases, the J end by 4 bases, with 9 bases between. The CDR3 length is 13 residues.

In its sample, this clone was seen a few times. This chain joins TRBV5-4 and TRBJ1-2, with TRBD1 identical over 8 bases. Trimming removed 4 bases from V and 8 bases from J; junction bases left unmatched: 7. CDR3 length: 13 amino acids. Germline V gene lookup returns CDR1 SGHNT and CDR2 YYREEE (reference sequence). CDR3: CASSPDRDRGYTF. As DNA, the CDR3 is TGTGCCAGCAGCCCAGACCGGGACAGGGGCTACACCTTC.

The chain combines TRBV5-1 with TRBJ2-1; no clear D. Trimming shortened V by 0 bases and J by 4 bases, and 11 bases separated the two germline ends. Germline V gives CDR1 SGHRS, CDR2 YFSETQ. CDR3 length: 15 amino acids. The CDR3, as DNA: TGCGCCAGCAGCTTGGGGGCCAGCAAATACAATGAGCAGTTCTTC. It translates to CASSLGASKYNEQFF. The full variable domain, rest sourced from reference TRBV5-1 and TRBJ2-1, is KAGVTQTPRYLIKTRGQQVTLSCSPISGHRSVSWYQQTPGQGLQFLFEYFSETQRNKGNFPGRFSGRQFSNSRSEMNVSTLELGDSALYLCASSLGASKYNEQFFGPGTRLTVL.

This chain joins TRBV7-6 and TRBJ2-3, with D possibly matching TRBD1 (6 bases). Trimming left V 1 base short and J 0 bases short, with 14 bases between. Germline loops: CDR1 SGHVS, CDR2 FNYEAQ. The length of the CDR3 is 17 residues. The CDR3 nucleotides read TGTGCCAGCAGCTTAGGGTGGACAGTTTTAAGCACAGATACGCAGTATTTT. Translated: CASSLGWTVLSTDTQYF.

This clone was observed a single time. The V and J genes are TRBV30 and TRBJ2-3, with D possibly being TRBD2 (7 bases). The CDR3 sequence is 15 residues long. The V end lost 0 bases, the J end lost 1 base, and 11 bases lay between the germline ends. Germline V gene data show CDR1 as GTSNPN and CDR2 as SVGIG (reference sequence). The CDR3 sequence is CAWSVGGAGTDTQYF. The CDR3 region has the DNA TGTGCCTGGAGTGTGGGGGGGGCTGGCACAGATACGCAGTATTTT.

The chain couples TRBV27 to TRBJ1-3, with D unclear. The CDR3 totals 13 residues. Germline values: CDR1 MNHEY, CDR2 SMNVEV (reference sequence). V dropped 6 bases and J dropped 2 bases, with 8 bases sitting between them. CDR3 nucleotide sequence: TGTGCCAGCAGGGAGGTTACTGGAAACACCATATATTTT. Amino acids: CASREVTGNTIYF.

The CDR3 DNA sequence: TGTGCCAGCAGTTACACGCACAACACCGGGGAGCTGTTTTTT. This codes for CASSYTHNTGELFF. The J gene is TRBJ2-2, the V gene TRBV6-6; the D is unclear. The length of the CDR3 is 14 residues. V was cut by 2 bases and J by 2 bases, with 6 bases left in between. Germline CDR1 reads MNHNY; CDR2 reads SVGAGI (reference sequence).

Here the CDR3 DNA reads TGTGCCAGCAGTTCAGGCAACTATGGCTACACCTTC. Encoded protein: CASSSGNYGYTF. The V and J genes are TRBV6-1 and TRBJ1-2; D ambiguous. The CDR3 is 12 residues long. CDR1 is MNHNS, CDR2 SASEGT, per germline. Trimming shortened V by 5 bases and J by 2 bases, and 6 bases separated the two germline ends.

The rearrangement uses TRBV15 and TRBJ2-5; the D gene could be TRBD1 or TRBD2 (6 bases each). V lost 1 base, J lost 5 bases, and 11 bases lay in between. The V gene's germline CDR1 is LNHNV and CDR2 YYDKDF (reference sequence). The CDR3 spans 14 residues. CDR3 loop: CATSRGGGWETQYF. The DNA for the CDR3 is TGTGCCACCAGCAGAGGAGGGGGGTGGGAGACCCAGTACTTC. Full variable domain (outside the CDR3, taken from reference TRBV15 and TRBJ2-5): DAMVIQNPRYQVTQFGKPVTLSCSQTLNHNVMYWYQQKSSQAPKLLFHYYDKDFNNEADTPDNFQSRRPNTSFCFLDIRSPGLGDTAMYLCATSRGGGWETQYFGPGTRLLVL.

The chain joins TRBV7-2 to TRBJ2-5; unclear D gene. The CDR3 sequence is 15 residues long. Germline V CDR1 and CDR2: SGHTA, FQGNSA. V lost 5 bases to trimming and J lost 5 bases, with 18 bases between them. The chain's CDR3 is CASSQDSFFTETQYF. Written as DNA, the CDR3 is TGTGCCAGCAGCCAAGACTCCTTTTTTACGGAGACCCAGTACTTC. The full variable domain, completed using reference TRBV7-2 and TRBJ2-5, is GAGVSQSPSNKVTEKGKDVELRCDPISGHTALYWYRQSLGQGLEFLIYFQGNSAPDKSGLPSDRFSAERTGGSVSTLTIQRTQQEDSAVYLCASSQDSFFTETQYFGPGTRLLVL.

The rearrangement uses TRBV7-9 and TRBJ2-7, with a weak D call TRBD2 (6 bases). Germline V gives CDR1 SEHNR, CDR2 FQNEAQ (reference sequence). The CDR3 loop spans 15 amino acids. Trimming shortened V by 5 bases and J by 1 base, and 15 bases separated the two germline ends. This chain's CDR3 is CASSQDLAASYEQYF. Written as DNA, the CDR3 is TGTGCCAGCAGCCAAGATTTAGCGGCTTCCTACGAGCAGTACTTC.

V gene TRBV9 combines with J gene TRBJ2-2; 8 nucleotides match TRBD2. The germline gives CDR1 SGDLS, CDR2 YYNGEE. Trimming removed 0 bases from V and 1 base from J; junction bases left unmatched: 2. This CDR3 spans 16 amino acids. CDR3 region: CASSVVLAGNTGELFF. In DNA, the CDR3 is TGTGCCAGCAGCGTAGTCCTAGCGGGGAACACCGGGGAGCTGTTTTTT.

The V call is TRBV28, the J call TRBJ2-3; 7 bases align to TRBD2. Germline V CDR1 and CDR2: MDHEN, SYDVKM. V trimming: 5 bases; J trimming: 2 bases; junction bases outside the gene matches: 16. The length of the CDR3 is 18 residues. In DNA, the CDR3 is TGTGCCAGCAGTCCAGTCGGACTTTCCAGCGGGGACACAGATACGCAGTATTTT. Translating gives CASSPVGLSSGDTDTQYF.

This chain connects TRBV15 to TRBJ1-1; D is unresolved. CDR3 length equals 11 residues. Trimming removed 11 bases at V and 3 bases at J, with 10 bases between. Germline V gives CDR1 LNHNV, CDR2 YYDKDF (reference sequence). CDR3 loop: CAANRDTEAFF. The CDR3 bases are TGTGCCGCCAACAGAGACACTGAAGCTTTCTTT.

This chain uses TRBV5-6 with TRBJ1-4; D uncertain. Trimming removed 0 bases from V and 8 bases from J, with 2 bases in between. The CDR3 is 11 amino acids. Germline V gene sequence: CDR1 SGHDT, CDR2 YYEEEE. CDR3 sequence: CASSLGEKLFF. CDR3 DNA: TGTGCCAGCAGCTTGGGAGAAAAACTGTTTTTT.

The genes are TRBV5-1 and TRBJ2-7; D gene uncertain. With 0 bases removed from V and 4 bases from J, the gap between germline ends came to 5 bases. This CDR3 comprises 12 residues. The V gene's germline CDR1 is SGHRS and CDR2 YFSETQ. CDR3 region: CASSLGVYEQYF. The CDR3 nucleotides read TGCGCCAGCAGCTTGGGAGTATACGAGCAGTACTTC.

CDR3 region: CASSDRTDRYEQYF. The CDR3, as DNA: TGTGCCAGCAGCGACAGGACAGACCGCTACGAGCAGTACTTC. This chain uses TRBV11-2 with TRBJ2-7; D might be TRBD1 (6 bases). The germline gives CDR1 SGHAT, CDR2 FQNNGV. This CDR3 contains 14 residues. V was trimmed by 5 bases and J by 3 bases, leaving 14 bases between them.

The chain has TRBV2 and TRBJ1-1; D is uncertain. V was cut by 4 bases and J by 5 bases, with 11 bases left in between. The CDR3 is 13 residues long. Germline values: CDR1 SNHLY, CDR2 FYNNEI. The CDR3 here is CASSAAVETEAFF. In nucleotides, the CDR3 is TGTGCCAGCAGTGCAGCGGTGGAGACTGAAGCTTTCTTT.

About this clone: At one boundary the junction diverges from the germline segment, which might be a read error. V usage is TRBV5-4 and J usage is TRBJ2-7; 9 bases fit TRBD1. Germline V gene sequence: CDR1 SGHNT, CDR2 YYREEE (reference sequence). CDR3 length: 14 residues. The DNA of the CDR3 is TGTGCCAGCAGCTCCGGGACAGGGCGCTACGAGCGGTACTTC. Translating gives CASSSGTGRYERYF.

This chain connects TRBV5-4 to TRBJ2-3; TRBD1 matches 7 bases. Germline trimming cut 4 bases from V and 1 base from J; bases unmatched to any gene: 9. The CDR3 loop spans 16 amino acids. Per germline, CDR1 SGHNT and CDR2 YYREEE (reference sequence). The CDR3 nucleotides read TGTGCCAGCAGCATAGGATACGGGACAGGCACAGATACGCAGTATTTT. Its translation: CASSIGYGTGTDTQYF. The full variable domain, its missing parts supplied by reference TRBV5-4 and TRBJ2-3, is ETGVTQSPTHLIKTRGQQVTLRCSSQSGHNTVSWYQQALGQGPQFIFQYYREEENGRGNFPPRFSGLQFPNYSSELNVNALELDDSALYLCASSIGYGTGTDTQYFGPGTRLTVL.

The rearrangement joins TRBV2 to TRBJ2-2; a weak D match, TRBD2 (5 bases). The CDR3 length is 16 residues. Germline V gene sequence: CDR1 SNHLY, CDR2 FYNNEI. Between the trimmed V and J ends, which lost 2 bases and 4 bases, there was a span of 14 bases. CDR3 sequence: CASSEHSNGVTGELFF. The DNA of the CDR3 is TGTGCCAGCAGTGAACACAGTAACGGGGTCACCGGGGAGCTGTTTTTT.

V gene TRBV5-1 combines with J gene TRBJ2-7, with TRBD1 as a possible D gene (6 bases). Germline V gives CDR1 SGHRS, CDR2 YFSETQ. The V end was cut by 3 bases, the J end by 0 bases, with 13 bases between. This CDR3 contains 15 residues. In DNA form, the CDR3 reads TGCGCCAGCAGCTCCGGTTGGACAGTCTCCTACGAGCAGTACTTC. Translating gives CASSSGWTVSYEQYF.

The chain has TRBV7-2 and TRBJ2-3; 15 nucleotides match TRBD2. This CDR3 has 17 amino acids. The germline CDR1 and CDR2 sequences are SGHTA and FQGNSA. The trim removed 5 bases at V and 2 bases at J, leaving 5 bases unmatched. The CDR3 DNA follows: TGTGCCAGCAGCCTCGGGACTAGCGGGAGGCACACAGATACGCAGTATTTT. It specifies CASSLGTSGRHTDTQYF.

This clone was picked up one time. The CDR3 reads CASSPRTSGRSYEQYF. CDR3 sequence (DNA): TGCGCCAGCAGCCCTAGGACTAGCGGGAGATCCTACGAGCAGTACTTC. This sequence joins TRBV5-1 and TRBJ2-7, with TRBD2 identical over 13 bases. Per the germline V gene, CDR1 is SGHRS and CDR2 is YFSETQ. The CDR3 totals 16 residues. J gave up 1 base and V 4 bases, and 5 bases lay outside the gene matches.